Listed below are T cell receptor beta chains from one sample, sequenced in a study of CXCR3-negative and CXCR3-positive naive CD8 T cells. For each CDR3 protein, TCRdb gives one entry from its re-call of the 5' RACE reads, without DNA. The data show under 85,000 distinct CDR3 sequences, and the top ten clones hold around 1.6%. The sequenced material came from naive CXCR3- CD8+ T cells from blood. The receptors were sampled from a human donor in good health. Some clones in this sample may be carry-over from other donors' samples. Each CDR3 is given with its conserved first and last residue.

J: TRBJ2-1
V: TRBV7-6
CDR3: CASSLGEGEAALYNEQFF

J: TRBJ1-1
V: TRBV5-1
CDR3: CASSPCLKDSTGCTEAFF

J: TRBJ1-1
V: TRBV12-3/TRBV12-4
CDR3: CASSFSRNPPEAFF

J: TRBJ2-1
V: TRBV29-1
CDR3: CSVEGGRTSAYNEQFF

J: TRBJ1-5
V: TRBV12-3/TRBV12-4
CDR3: CASSPQGGHNQPQHF

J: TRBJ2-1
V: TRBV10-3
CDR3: CAIRGTSGGPHYNEQFF

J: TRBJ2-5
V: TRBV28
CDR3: CASSASGGQETQYF

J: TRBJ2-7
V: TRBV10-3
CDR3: CAISEAYEQYF

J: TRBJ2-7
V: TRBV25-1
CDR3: CASSEFGGAGKGYEQYF

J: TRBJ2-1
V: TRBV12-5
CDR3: CASGLGRALSSYNEQFF

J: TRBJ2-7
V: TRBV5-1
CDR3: CASSLGGPIHEQYF

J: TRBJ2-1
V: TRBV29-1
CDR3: CSVLARTSGINEQFF

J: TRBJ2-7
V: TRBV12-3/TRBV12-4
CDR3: CASSLEGSGGSYEQYF

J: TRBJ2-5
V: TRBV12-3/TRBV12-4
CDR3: CASSGTVQETQYF